This record covers a single T cell receptor (beta chain). This clonotype appeared many times. Its antigen remains undetermined. Within one base of it there is no much larger clone, and no base qualities were kept. This entry is derived from a study of glioma-infiltrating T cells (dated by TCRdb to about 2016). Regarding the research as a whole: Low-grade gliomas were WHO grade II oligodendrogliomas or astrocytomas, and glioblastomas were WHO grade IV tumors sampled at initial rather than recurrent diagnosis. The paired cohort comprised three low-grade glioma patients, roughly 8 primary glioblastoma patients and three non-glioma patients contributing non-neoplastic brain tissue. The study sequenced TCR alpha- and beta-chain repertoires from glioma tissue, from non-neoplastic brain tissue and from matched peripheral blood mononuclear cells. To gauge divergence between tissue and blood T-cell populations, every tissue-infiltrating repertoire was compared against the peripheral blood repertoire from the same patient. Before surgery, glioma patients were given dexamethasone for six or fewer days. The sequencing target for blood libraries was about 4.5- to 10-fold coverage of 950,000 to 1,000,000 peripheral T cells.

Here is what the overall study found, with its caveats: VJ-independent divergence between tissue and blood was found to be below expectation in non-neoplastic patients but above expectation in all gliomas, particularly low-grade gliomas. Patients with low tissue-blood divergence were marked by a signature set of shared blood CDR3 motifs, and this signature set was depleted in highly divergent patients. Tissue and blood shared very few CDR3 sequences, a result attributed to high CDR3 diversity and limited sampling. Group comparisons were based on small numbers of patients: three non-neoplastic, three low-grade glioma and several glioblastoma patients.

Including the terminal cysteine and phenylalanine, the CDR3 comprises 15 residues. Kept here is only the CDR3 DNA, which spans 45 bases and is read in frame from base 1. CDR1 and CDR2 are drawn from the germline V gene: MDHEN, SYDVKM. V is pruned by 6 bases and J by 3 bases, leaving 11 bases of the junction without a gene match. Immediately after resection, surgical brain or tumor specimens were cryofrozen in liquid nitrogen, and peripheral blood cells were collected at the same time. TCR alpha and beta CDR3 regions were amplified with the iRepertoire nested amplicon-rescue multiplex PCR (arm-PCR) platform from RNA. The input for one-step reverse transcription and amplification was about 100-450 ng of tissue mRNA or PBMC total RNA. Following bead purification, Illumina adapters were added by a secondary multiplex PCR, and the libraries were gel-purified between 200 and 400 bp. Libraries carried internal 6-nucleotide barcodes used for demultiplexing. Sequencing of libraries was performed on an Illumina MiSeq with 2x220 or 2x250 nucleotide paired-end reads. On the study's bioinformatics: Paired reads were merged using FLASH 1.2.11 and were aligned to the GRCh37 human genome using BWA-MEM, after which TRA and TRB reads were extracted. For V and J assignment, an IMGT-derived reference of cassette sequences and CDR3 motifs that included pseudogenes was used. Three-frame translation of reads was performed, and productive CDR3s were defined as those with a C...FGXG motif and no stop codons. Unique combinations of V-J cassette pair and CDR3 amino acid sequence were defined as clonotypes. Filtering of reads was based on Hamming distance, with the threshold set by the sequence error rate of each sample in mapped regions. In-frame beta chains were kept once TCRdb had trimmed the public reads at Q25 with fastp and called clones with MiXCR. Rows matching on CDR3 protein sequence are summarized as one entry with the most common DNA and genes. It is TCRdb's table, rather than the study itself, that gives the V and J calls and clone size. This sample has about 380,000 distinct CDR3 sequences in its table, and roughly two fifths of those were observed once. The ten largest make up around 12% of the sample.

The sample comprised glioma tissue, nonneoplastic brain tissue, or PBMCs (not recorded which). The clonotype was recovered from a human donor with low-grade glioma or glioblastoma, undergoing nonglioma brain surgery, or in good health (not recorded which). The chain couples TRBV28 to TRBJ2-7, with 7 junctional bases fitting TRBD1. The CDR3 amino acid sequence is: CASRSDRKGDYEQYF. The DNA sequence is given as TGTGCCAGCAGATCGGACAGGAAGGGGGACTACGAGCAGTACTTC.